The rows below give T cell receptor beta chains drawn from one sample of a study of sequential checkpoint blockade in melanoma. Method: immunoSEQ multiplex PCR; TCRdb's copy keeps in-frame clones and lacks some. The sample consists of several thousand clones, around 23% of them appearing once. The sample was tumor tissue (inferred from file names), taken from a patient given nivolumab and ipilimumab in sequence. Source of these receptors: a human donor with melanoma. Both conserved end residues are part of each CDR3. D genes are given only for firm matches. A clone size is listed for some rows: how often the clone was seen (once, few, many), or a class if it is expanded.

>-|large|TRBV6-8|TRBJ2-7
CASRPGTSLAYEQYF
TGTGCCAGCAGACCCGGGACTTCCCTAGCCTACGAGCAGTACTTC
>-|large|TRBV6-8|TRBJ1-1
CASTDRDTEAFF
TGTGCCAGCACAGACAGAGACACTGAAGCTTTCTTT
>-|-|TRBV27|TRBJ2-6
CASSLLSSSGANVLTF
TGTGCCAGCAGTTTACTCAGCAGCAGTGGGGCCAACGTCCTGACTTTC
>-|many|TRBV4-1|TRBJ1-1
CASSDGGMNTEAFF
TGCGCCAGCAGTGACGGGGGTATGAACACTGAAGCTTTCTTT
>-|few|TRBV6-8|TRBJ1-6
CASRDPNSPLHF
TGTGCCAGCAGAGACCCGAATTCACCCCTCCACTTT
>TRBD2|-|TRBV19|TRBJ2-3
CASSSLAGGTLVTQYF
TGTGCCAGTAGTAGTCTTGCGGGGGGAACTTTGGTTACGCAGTATTTT
>-|-|TRBV5-1|TRBJ2-2
CASSSRQGGITGELFF
TGCGCCAGCAGCTCCAGACAGGGAGGGATCACCGGGGAGCTGTTTTTT
>TRBD2|many|TRBV11-3|TRBJ2-1
CASSQNLAGGYNEQFF
TGTGCCAGCAGCCAAAATCTAGCGGGGGGTTACAATGAGCAGTTCTTC
>-|few|TRBV6-8|TRBJ2-2
CASRLRQDYGELFF
TGTGCCAGCAGACTGCGGCAGGACTACGGGGAGCTGTTTTTT
>TRBD1|many|TRBV11-3|TRBJ2-5
CASSYRTGGGQETQYF
TGTGCCAGCAGCTACCGGACAGGGGGCGGCCAAGAGACCCAGTACTTC
>-|many|TRBV11-3|TRBJ1-3
CASSIGGDGNTIYF
TGTGCCAGCAGCATTGGAGGGGATGGAAACACCATATATTTT
>-|-|TRBV30|TRBJ1-2
CAWTRLGGAYGYTF
TGTGCCTGGACTCGACTAGGGGGGGCCTATGGCTACACCTTC
>-|few|TRBV28|TRBJ2-2
CASSLGAGYTGELFF
TGTGCCAGCAGTTTAGGGGCGGGCTACACCGGGGAGCTGTTTTTT
>TRBD2|few|TRBV6-8|TRBJ2-3
CASSYSRLAGGPDTQYF
TGTGCCAGCAGTTACTCCCGGCTAGCGGGGGGCCCAGATACGCAGTATTTT
>-|few|TRBV9|TRBJ1-4
CASSSRREGTEKLFF
TGTGCCAGCAGCTCTCGACGTGAAGGGACGGAAAAACTGTTTTTT
>-|-|TRBV9|TRBJ2-1
CASSVPGLTQFF
TGTGCCAGCAGTGTCCCGGGTCTTACCCAGTTCTTC
>TRBD1|few|TRBV11-3|TRBJ1-4
CASSESGTGALGANEKLFF
TGTGCCAGCAGCGAATCCGGGACAGGGGCGTTGGGAGCTAATGAAAAACTGTTTTTT
>-|few|TRBV6-8|TRBJ1-2
CASSPWEGGAGIYGYTF
TGTGCCAGCAGCCCCTGGGAGGGGGGCGCAGGGATCTATGGCTACACCTTC
>-|-|TRBV19|TRBJ1-1
CASSISSWMNTEAFF
TGTGCCAGTAGTATCAGTTCGTGGATGAACACTGAAGCTTTCTTT
>TRBD1|medium-sized|TRBV10-2|TRBJ1-5
CASRRGTENSNQPQHF
TGCGCCAGCAGGAGGGGGACAGAGAATAGCAATCAGCCCCAGCATTTT
>-|few|TRBV7-4|TRBJ1-1
CASSLSLNTEAFF
TGTGCCAGCAGCTTATCCTTGAACACTGAAGCTTTCTTT
>-|few|TRBV7-6|TRBJ2-1
CASSLVGWQGNNEQFF
TGTGCCAGCAGCTTAGTCGGGTGGCAGGGAAACAATGAGCAGTTCTTC
>-|-|TRBV14|TRBJ2-7
CASSLSQGAYEQYF
TGTGCCAGCAGCCTAAGTCAGGGCGCCTACGAGCAGTACTTC
>-|many|TRBV10-3|TRBJ2-5
CAISESMGEEETQYF
TGTGCCATCAGTGAGTCGATGGGGGAAGAAGAGACCCAGTACTTC
>-|-|TRBV6-8|TRBJ2-5
CASSYEVETQYF
TGTGCCAGCAGTTACGAGGTGGAGACCCAGTACTTC
>-|-|TRBV23-1|TRBJ2-7
CASSEEGRTPSYEQYF
TGCGCCAGCAGCGAAGAGGGGCGGACTCCCTCCTACGAGCAGTACTTC
>TRBD1|many|TRBV11-3|TRBJ2-3
CASSLWTGALTDTQYF
TGTGCCAGCAGCTTGTGGACAGGGGCACTCACAGATACGCAGTATTTT
>TRBD2|once|TRBV18|TRBJ2-7
CASSLPLAGGEQYF
TGTGCCAGCTCACTCCCTCTAGCGGGTGGCGAGCAGTACTTC
>-|few|TRBV28|TRBJ1-2
CASSTPQGSLGYGYTF
TGTGCCAGCAGCACCCCACAGGGAAGTTTAGGGTATGGCTACACCTTC
>TRBD1|few|TRBV28|TRBJ1-2
CAGSTAGTDNYGYTF
TGTGCCGGCAGCACTGCGGGGACAGATAACTATGGCTACACCTTC
>-|medium-sized|TRBV28|TRBJ1-1
CASSLTGHLNTEAFF
TGTGCCAGCAGTTTAACAGGCCACTTGAACACTGAAGCTTTCTTT
>-|few|TRBV7-7|TRBJ2-1
CASSLPGNRVNEQFF
TGTGCCAGCAGCTTACCGGGAAACAGGGTCAATGAGCAGTTCTTC
>TRBD1|-|TRBV29-1|TRBJ2-5
CSVDSTGGLGTQYF
TGCAGCGTCGACTCGACAGGGGGCCTCGGGACCCAGTACTTC
>-|many|TRBV9|TRBJ2-1
CASSNREVWDEQFF
TGTGCCAGCAGTAATAGGGAAGTCTGGGATGAGCAGTTCTTC
>TRBD1|-|TRBV18|TRBJ2-3
CASFPRQGAHTDTQYF
TGTGCCAGCTTCCCCCGACAGGGGGCCCACACAGATACGCAGTATTTT
>-|-|TRBV28|TRBJ1-2
CASSGGGYGYTF
TGTGCCAGCAGCGGCGGAGGGTATGGCTACACCTTC
>TRBD1|-|TRBV6-8|TRBJ2-7
CASSYSFLYEDRGSYEQYF
TGTGCCAGCAGTTACTCGTTCCTCTACGAGGACAGGGGTTCCTACGAGCAGTACTTC
>TRBD1|few|TRBV6-8|TRBJ1-5
CASSYQDRANQPQHF
TGTGCCAGCAGTTACCAGGACAGGGCTAATCAGCCCCAGCATTTT
>-|-|TRBV4-1|TRBJ1-5
CASSQEAGPVHF
TGCGCCAGCAGCCAAGAAGCGGGTCCTGTGCATTTT
>-|large|TRBV4-1|TRBJ1-6
CASSQEGGHTINSPLHF
TGCGCCAGCAGCCAAGAAGGGGGACACACCATTAATTCACCCCTCCACTTT